The 2 T cell receptor beta chains listed next were all sequenced from one sample in a study of cytomegalovirus exposure and HLA in healthy donors. The PCR had 60 Vbeta and 13 Jbeta primers. Measured with immunoSEQ multiplex PCR; TCRdb has only the in-frame clones, and not every one. The repertoire includes some 140,000 clones, 76% of them detected once, and approximately 3.4% sits in the top ten. Sequenced material: PBMCs. These TCRs come from a man aged 40-55 years in good health and CMV-seronegative.

The rearrangement joins TRBV2 to TRBJ1-6; 9 bases map to TRBD1. V dropped 11 bases and J dropped 8; count of bases not matched to a gene: 10. The CDR3 is made up of 14 amino acids. Germline V gives CDR1 SNHLY, CDR2 FYNNEI. The CDR3 spells CAGTTGGFYSPLHF. The CDR3 DNA sequence: TGTGCCGGGACGACAGGGGGTTTTTATTCACCCCTCCACTTT.

This chain connects TRBV7-9 to TRBJ1-3; D unclear. The V gene lost 4 bases and the J gene lost 0 bases, with 13 bases spanning the gap. The CDR3 spans 16 residues. Germline V gene sequence: CDR1 SEHNR, CDR2 FQNEAQ (reference sequence). CDR3 loop: CASSSATDGSGNTIYF. The DNA for the CDR3 is TGTGCCAGCAGCTCGGCCACAGATGGCTCTGGAAACACCATATATTTT.